This T cell receptor beta chain was retrieved from a study of immune evolution from preneoplasia to lung adenocarcinoma. The table lists this clone with a few counts. Germline lookup yields CDR1 LGHNA and CDR2 YSLEER. The J segment lost 5 bases and the V segment lost 0 bases, leaving 6 bases of the junction unmatched. This CDR3 contains 15 residues. Sequenced by immunoSEQ multiplex PCR; TCRdb stores in-frame clones only, minus some. The table records some 3,700 clones, roughly 76% of them present only once. The chain uses TRBV4-3 and TRBJ1-1, with 7 bases that match TRBD1. Source material: FFPE minimally invasive lung adenocarcinoma tissue. This sequence originates from a person aged 55-79 years with lung adenocarcinoma. CDR3 in amino acids: CASSQDKGGWTEAFF. The DNA of the CDR3 is TGCGCCAGCAGCCAAGACAAAGGGGGCTGGACTGAAGCTTTCTTT.